This record covers a single TCR beta chain. Its antigen is unknown. One base away there is no much larger clone; base qualities are not given. CDR1 is given as SGHKS and CDR2 as YYEKEE, both from the germline V gene (reference sequence). V loses 2 bases of germline sequence and J loses 4 bases, and the interval between the two ends is 12 bases. The CDR3 numbers 15 residues from cysteine through phenylalanine. Left in the record is the CDR3 DNA by itself, 45 bases read in frame from the first base. This specimen comes from a study of metastatic and nonmetastatic thyroid tumors (dated by TCRdb to the early 2020s). Some background on the complete study: For patients with malignant and with benign thyroid disease, the researchers compared repertoires between peripheral blood samples and tumor or nodule tissue samples. The study at large found these results: In both blood and tumor samples, TCR beta diversity was reported to be significantly higher in malignant tumors than in benign nodules.

None of the patients had been given any treatment before thyroid surgery. Using T-cell receptor beta sequencing, the study looked back at clinical samples from patients collected from about 2011 to 2018. Libraries were made using PCR. Sequencing took place on an Illumina HiSeq 4000. High-throughput sequencing was used to profile the CDR3 region of the TCR beta-chain in every patient. The published analysis was carried out like this. The researchers built a classifier to tell apart papillary thyroid cancer patients with distant metastasis, based on CDR3 differences among clinicopathological groups. The Shannon index was used to measure repertoire diversity, and the Morisita-Horn index was used to measure how similar tumor and blood repertoires were. TCRdb reanalyzed the raw reads on its own, using fastp at Q25 for trimming and MiXCR for clone calling, and kept in-frame beta chains. It is TCRdb's table, rather than the study itself, that gives the V and J calls and clone size. Here the sample has about 43,000 clones; less than 25% occur a single time. The ten largest clones take up approximately 14% of the sample.

The V and J genes are TRBV5-5 and TRBJ2-2, and possibly TRBD1, on 5 matching bases. This sequence originates from a female donor with papillary thyroid cancer or a benign thyroid nodule (not recorded which). Some clones in this sample may be carry-over from other donors' samples. Sequencing was done on a sample of tumor tissue. The sequenced DNA: TGTGCCAGCAGCTTAGGGGCCACGTCCACCGGGGAGCTGTTTTTT. Its amino acids are CASSLGATSTGELFF. Supplemented by the reference TRBV5-5 and TRBJ2-2 proteins around the CDR3, the complete variable domain is DAGVTQSPTHLIKTRGQQVTLRCSPISGHKSVSWYQQVLGQGPQFIFQYYEKEERGRGNFPDRFSARQFPNYSSELNVNALLLGDSALYLCASSLGATSTGELFFGEGSRLTVL.